One and the same sample provided the 17 T cell receptor beta chains below, sequenced in a study of T cell responses to AZD1222 COVID-19 vaccine. This table comes from immunoSEQ multiplex PCR, and its TCRdb copy is limited to in-frame clones, with some not included. The sample has about 140,000 clones; 85% to 95% are singletons. Sequencing was performed on peripheral blood, taken on day 0 of MenACWY control vaccination. The receptors here all came from an adult in good health.

The chain employs TRBV6-1 and TRBJ1-6; no firm D call. Germline V gene data show CDR1 as MNHNS and CDR2 as SASEGT. The V and J ends lost 1 base and 1 base respectively, with 5 bases between them. The CDR3 length is 15 residues. In DNA, the CDR3 is TGTGCCAGCAGTGAAGAAAGATCCTATAATTCACCCCTCCACTTT. As protein: CASSEERSYNSPLHF.

The chain carries TRBV20-1 and TRBJ2-1, with D hard to call. Trimming took 2 bases from V and 7 from J, leaving 6 bases between them. CDR3 length: 11 amino acids. Looked up from germline, CDR1 is DFQATT and CDR2 is SNEGSKA (reference sequence). The CDR3 DNA reads as TGCAGTGCTAGACTAATAAATGAGCAGTTCTTC. This gives the protein CSARLINEQFF.

CDR3 in amino acids: CATSLRAGVTDTQYF. CDR3 DNA sequence: TGTGCCACCTCCCTTAGGGCGGGCGTCACAGATACGCAGTATTTT. V is TRBV2 and J is TRBJ2-3; maybe TRBD2 (5 bases). V was shortened by 10 bases and J by 2 bases, with 19 bases between the two germline ends. The germline V gene has CDR1 SNHLY and CDR2 FYNNEI. This CDR3 comprises 15 residues.

This clone appeared a single time. The chain is built from TRBV7-2 and TRBJ2-5; the D is unclear. Trimming stripped 2 bases from V and 2 bases from J, with 9 bases between. The CDR3 spans 14 residues. Germline V gene data show CDR1 as SGHTA and CDR2 as FQGNSA. CDR3 nucleotides: TGTGCCAGCAGCTTAACAGCGAATCAAGAGACCCAGTACTTC. It is translated as CASSLTANQETQYF.

The chain links TRBV4-2 to TRBJ1-2; D possibly corresponds to TRBD1 (6 bases). V lost 0 bases to trimming and J lost 4 bases, with 27 bases between them. The CDR3 spans 20 residues. CDR1 is LGHNA and CDR2 is YNFKEQ in the germline V gene. DNA of the CDR3: TGTGCCAGCAGCCAAGATCGGTTATCTACGGGGGGCTGGGGAAGCTATGGCTACACCTTC. It yields the protein CASSQDRLSTGGWGSYGYTF.

The chain uses TRBV7-3 and TRBJ1-2, with a possible D match to TRBD1 (5 bases). The CDR3 covers 14 residues. Trimming took 4 bases from V and 4 from J, leaving 13 bases between them. Germline V lookup: CDR1 SGHTA, CDR2 FQGTGA. CDR3 sequence (DNA): TGTGCCAGCAGCTGGGGCAGGGACGGCTATGGCTACACCTTC. This gives the protein CASSWGRDGYGYTF.

The chain links TRBV29-1 to TRBJ1-2, with 7 bases aligning to TRBD1. CDR1 and CDR2 (germline): SQVTM, ANQGSEA. The trim removed 6 bases at V and 4 bases at J, leaving 11 bases unmatched. The CDR3 totals 14 residues. This CDR3 reads CSVRQEGALYGYTF. CDR3 bases: TGCAGCGTGAGACAAGAGGGGGCTCTCTATGGCTACACCTTC.

The chain uses TRBV28 and TRBJ2-7; D call uncertain. Germline V gene sequence: CDR1 MDHEN, CDR2 SYDVKM. The V and J ends lost 5 bases and 4 bases respectively, with 9 bases between them. CDR3 length: 12 residues. In DNA form, the CDR3 reads TGTGCCAGCAGTCACTTCCTATACGAGCAGTACTTC. Residues: CASSHFLYEQYF. The full variable domain, completed using reference TRBV28 and TRBJ2-7, is DVKVTQSSRYLVKRTGEKVFLECVQDMDHENMFWYRQDPGLGLRLIYFSYDVKMKEKGDIPEGYSVSREKKERFSLILESASTNQTSMYLCASSHFLYEQYFGPGTRLTVT.

This chain's CDR3 is CASSRGAGTTDTQYF. The CDR3 DNA follows: TGTGCCAGCAGCAGGGGAGCGGGTACCACAGATACGCAGTATTTT. J is TRBJ2-3 and V is TRBV9, with TRBD2 as a possible D gene (6 bases). This CDR3 contains 15 residues. Deletions cut 4 bases from V and 2 bases from J, with 14 bases between. In germline, CDR1 is SGDLS, CDR2 YYNGEE.

The chain is built from TRBV29-1 and TRBJ2-7; D uncertain. Germline assignment: CDR1 SQVTM and CDR2 ANQGSEA. Deletions cut 5 bases from V and 1 base from J, with 6 bases between. The length of the CDR3 is 11 residues. The CDR3 reads CSVSQSYEQYF. The CDR3 coding sequence is TGCAGCGTTAGTCAGTCCTACGAGCAGTACTTC.

V usage is TRBV5-5 and J usage is TRBJ2-2; 7 bases line up with TRBD1. The ends lost 2 bases at V and 4 bases at J; junction bases unmatched: 8. From germline, CDR1 is SGHKS and CDR2 YYEKEE (reference sequence). This CDR3 is built from 16 residues. The CDR3 loop reads CASSLLRAGGTGELFF. Here the CDR3 DNA reads TGTGCCAGCAGCTTACTTCGGGCAGGGGGCACCGGGGAGCTGTTTTTT.

V usage is TRBV9 and J usage is TRBJ1-1; perhaps TRBD1 as D (6 bases). V shed 0 bases and J shed 2 bases, with 8 bases lying between them. This CDR3 has 14 amino acids. The germline gives CDR1 SGDLS, CDR2 YYNGEE. In DNA form, the CDR3 reads TGTGCCAGCAGCGTAGGCAGGGGCAACACTGAAGCTTTCTTT. Translating it yields CASSVGRGNTEAFF.

V gene TRBV10-1 combines with J gene TRBJ2-3; D unresolved. CDR3 length equals 14 residues. The V gene lost 0 bases and the J gene lost 5 bases, with 9 bases spanning the gap. CDR1 and CDR2 from the germline V gene are WNHNN and SYGVQD (reference sequence). This CDR3 reads CASSESAGQDTQYF. Written as DNA, the CDR3 is TGCGCCAGCAGTGAGTCTGCCGGTCAAGATACGCAGTATTTT.

The V gene is TRBV7-9, the J gene TRBJ1-1; D gene ambiguous. V was cut by 5 bases and J by 0 bases, with 13 bases left in between. CDR3 length: 15 amino acids. Germline CDR1 reads SEHNR; CDR2 reads FQNEAQ (reference sequence). The chain's CDR3 is CASSADRQMNTEAFF. CDR3 coding DNA: TGTGCCAGCAGCGCTGATCGGCAGATGAACACTGAAGCTTTCTTT.

The V gene is TRBV16, the J gene TRBJ1-1; D gene uncertain. V was trimmed by 0 bases and J by 4 bases, leaving 6 bases between them. Germline V gives CDR1 KGHSY, CDR2 FQNENV. The CDR3 contains 13 residues. The DNA for the CDR3 is TGTGCCAGCAGCCAATCCAGCGGCACTGAAGCTTTCTTT. Protein: CASSQSSGTEAFF.

The rearrangement uses TRBV2 and TRBJ1-2, with a weak D call TRBD1 (6 bases). The V gene lost 2 bases and the J gene lost 5 bases, with 6 bases spanning the gap. The length of the CDR3 is 12 residues. In germline, CDR1 is SNHLY, CDR2 FYNNEI. CDR3 amino acids: CASSERGYGYTF. Here the CDR3 DNA reads TGTGCCAGCAGTGAAAGGGGGTATGGCTACACCTTC.

This clone showed up just once. This chain connects TRBV4-1 to TRBJ1-1; no reliable D call. Trimming cost V 1 base and J 2 bases, with 5 bases left between them. The germline V gene encodes CDR1 MGHRA and CDR2 YSYEKL. The CDR3 has 13 residues. The CDR3 loop reads CASSQGGNTEAFF. The DNA of the CDR3 is TGCGCCAGCAGCCAAGGGGGAAACACTGAAGCTTTCTTT.